This TCR beta chain is drawn from a study of OX40 agonist ivuxolimab in advanced cancers. Overall study: Ivuxolimab, an antibody acting as an agonist of OX40 (CD134), was used to treat patients. At 65% to 90% male, the cohort had a mean age of about 60 years, ranging from about 23 to 80. Study observations and caveats: There was clonal expansion of CD4+ and CD8+ blood T cells by week 6 at 0.1 to 3.0 mg/kg.

The CDR3 length is 15 residues. Germline assignment: CDR1 SGHKS and CDR2 YYEKEE (reference sequence). Trimming removed 4 bases from V and 6 bases from J; junction bases left unmatched: 10. Method: immunoSEQ multiplex PCR; TCRdb's copy keeps in-frame clones and lacks some. The sample records tens of thousands of clones, 90% being singletons. Points on this clone: As yet, its antigen is unknown.

The sequencing here drew on CD4+ or CD8+ T cells sorted from blood, taken in a trial of the OX40 agonist ivuxolimab. The clonotype was recovered from an adult with an advanced solid tumor such as melanoma, head and neck, liver or kidney cancer. The J gene is TRBJ2-3, the V gene TRBV5-5; 8 positions match TRBD2. In DNA, the CDR3 is TGTGCCAGCAGCATGTCGGGGGGGAACATCGATACGCAGTATTTT. Amino acid sequence: CASSMSGGNIDTQYF.